This passage covers 17 T cell receptor beta chains from one sample sequenced in a study of cytomegalovirus exposure and HLA in healthy donors. The primer mix had 60 Vbeta and 13 Jbeta primers. Only in-frame clones appear in the TCRdb table, and some are missing; sequencing was by immunoSEQ multiplex PCR. The data contain over 90,000 clones, around 82% of them singletons. The sequenced material came from PBMCs. The source is a woman aged 18 to 35 in good health and CMV-seropositive.

The CDR3 spells CASSPTTGREQYF. The DNA for the CDR3 is TGCGCCAGCAGCCCGACCACAGGACGGGAGCAGTACTTC. This chain joins TRBV5-1 and TRBJ2-7, with D possibly matching TRBD1 (5 bases). Trimming cost V 4 bases and J 7 bases, with 15 bases left between them. This CDR3 spans 13 amino acids. Germline V gene lookup returns CDR1 SGHRS and CDR2 YFSETQ.

The V call is TRBV7-7, the J call TRBJ2-7, with a weak D call TRBD2 (7 bases). V lost 6 bases and J lost 0, with 15 bases in between. From germline, CDR1 is SSHAT and CDR2 FNYEAQ (reference sequence). This CDR3 has 15 residues. CDR3 nucleotide sequence: TGTGCCAGCAGTCGAGGGGGGGGTCGCTCCTACGAGCAGTACTTC. It yields the protein CASSRGGGRSYEQYF.

This clone was seen more than once but under ten times. J is TRBJ1-3 and V is TRBV29-1, with D tentatively TRBD1 (5 bases). Trimming stripped 5 bases from V and 0 bases from J, with 11 bases between. This CDR3 region has 14 residues. Germline CDR1 reads SQVTM; CDR2 reads ANQGSEA. CDR3 sequence: CSVISGISGNTIYF. The DNA of the CDR3 is TGCAGCGTTATATCAGGGATCTCTGGAAACACCATATATTTT. The full variable domain, completed using reference TRBV29-1 and TRBJ1-3, is SAVISQKPSRDICQRGTSLTIQCQVDSQVTMMFWYRQQPGQSLTLIATANQGSEATYESGFVIDKFPISRPNLTFSTLTVSNMSPEDSSIYLCSVISGISGNTIYFGEGSWLTVV.

The gene calls are TRBV10-1 and TRBJ1-1; D gene unclear. V shed 3 bases and J shed 2 bases, with 7 bases lying between them. Germline V gene sequence: CDR1 WNHNN, CDR2 SYGVQD (reference sequence). This CDR3 has 13 residues. CDR3 amino acids: CASSEWANTEAFF. In DNA form, the CDR3 reads TGCGCCAGCAGTGAATGGGCCAACACTGAAGCTTTCTTT.

This clone appeared a single time. CDR3 region: CASSFGDYGYTF. CDR3 DNA sequence: TGTGCCAGCAGCTTTGGAGACTATGGCTACACCTTC. This sequence joins TRBV7-6 and TRBJ1-2; D is ambiguous. Per the germline V gene, CDR1 is SGHVS and CDR2 is FNYEAQ. V was trimmed by 3 bases and J by 3 bases, leaving 5 bases between them. This CDR3 region has 12 residues.

In its sample, this clone was seen a few times. V and J are TRBV5-1 and TRBJ2-5; 9 bases fit TRBD2. This CDR3 spans 15 amino acids. V lost 10 bases and J lost 0; bases outside the gene matches: 10. CDR1 is SGHRS, CDR2 YFSETQ, per germline. CDR3 in DNA: TGCGCCGGTTCCCCGGGACTAGCAGACCAAGAGACCCAGTACTTC. It translates to CAGSPGLADQETQYF.

The chain recombines TRBV28 with TRBJ2-5; TRBD2 agrees at 9 bases. The CDR3 length is 14 residues. The V gene's germline CDR1 is MDHEN and CDR2 SYDVKM. J lost 5 bases, V lost 2 bases, and 3 bases had no gene match. The DNA for the CDR3 is TGTGCCAGCAGTTTAAGGCTAGCGGGGGAGACCCAGTACTTC. This encodes CASSLRLAGETQYF.

The J gene is TRBJ2-6, the V gene TRBV11-3; 7 nucleotides line up with TRBD2. V shed 3 bases, J shed 0 bases, and the junction held 5 bases outside the gene matches. CDR3 length equals 17 residues. Germline V gene data show CDR1 as SGHNT and CDR2 as YENEEA. CDR3: CASSLVTGGSGANVLTF. The CDR3 DNA sequence: TGTGCCAGCAGCTTGGTGACGGGGGGCTCTGGGGCCAACGTCCTGACTTTC.

The V call is TRBV6-1, the J call TRBJ2-5; 12 nucleotides match TRBD2. J gave up 1 base and V 8 bases, and 5 bases lay outside the gene matches. Germline CDR1 is MNHNS and CDR2 is SASEGT. The CDR3 runs to 15 residues. The CDR3 spells CASSRTSGTQETQYF. CDR3 coding DNA: TGTGCCAGCTCACGGACTAGCGGGACCCAAGAGACCCAGTACTTC.

The CDR3 spells CASSRGQGVDQPQHF. CDR3 bases: TGCGCCAGCAGCCGGGGACAGGGGGTGGATCAGCCCCAGCATTTT. V usage is TRBV5-1 and J usage is TRBJ1-5; 11 bases agree with TRBD1. J gave up 5 bases and V 4 bases, and 5 bases lay outside the gene matches. This CDR3 comprises 15 residues. Germline V gene data show CDR1 as SGHRS and CDR2 as YFSETQ.

This chain connects TRBV7-2 to TRBJ2-3, with D tentatively TRBD2 (6 bases). This CDR3 comprises 15 residues. Germline V gene data show CDR1 as SGHTA and CDR2 as FQGNSA. Trimming shortened V by 2 bases and J by 4 bases, and 13 bases separated the two germline ends. CDR3 sequence reads: CASSLLAFSADTQYF. CDR3 DNA sequence: TGTGCCAGCAGCTTACTAGCGTTCAGTGCAGATACGCAGTATTTT. The full variable domain, completed using reference TRBV7-2 and TRBJ2-3, is GAGVSQSPSNKVTEKGKDVELRCDPISGHTALYWYRQSLGQGLEFLIYFQGNSAPDKSGLPSDRFSAERTGGSVSTLTIQRTQQEDSAVYLCASSLLAFSADTQYFGPGTRLTVL.

This clone was seen a handful of times. The chain recombines TRBV7-9 with TRBJ1-2; a weak D match, TRBD1 (6 bases). The CDR3 covers 13 residues. Germline CDR1 reads SEHNR; CDR2 reads FQNEAQ (reference sequence). With 11 bases removed from V and 4 bases from J, the gap between germline ends came to 17 bases. The CDR3 DNA sequence: TGTGCCTTACGACAGGTTAAATCCTATGGCTACACCTTC. Residues: CALRQVKSYGYTF.

This clone was observed a handful of times. V gene TRBV18 combines with J gene TRBJ1-3, with a tentative D call TRBD1 (6 bases). Germline V lookup: CDR1 KGHSH, CDR2 LQKENI. This CDR3 is 15 amino acids long. V lost 4 bases to trimming and J lost 0 bases, with 10 bases between them. The CDR3 sequence: CASSLGGPSGNTIYF. As DNA, the CDR3 is TGTGCCAGCTCACTGGGGGGGCCCTCTGGAAACACCATATATTTT.

The table lists this clone with a count of one. This chain connects TRBV5-6 to TRBJ1-5; possible D gene TRBD1, 5 bases. Trimming removed 2 bases from V and 4 bases from J, with 13 bases in between. Germline CDR1 reads SGHDT; CDR2 reads YYEEEE. The CDR3 length is 15 residues. CDR3 loop: CASSFSRGWNQPQHF. DNA for the CDR3: TGTGCCAGCAGCTTCAGTAGGGGTTGGAATCAGCCCCAGCATTTT.

This clone was picked up one time. This chain links TRBV18 with TRBJ1-1; D gene unclear. Deletions cut 3 bases from V and 3 bases from J, with 8 bases between. CDR3 length equals 13 residues. CDR1 and CDR2 (germline): KGHSH, LQKENI. CDR3: CASSPGLDTEAFF. The CDR3 DNA sequence: TGTGCCAGCTCACCCGGACTTGACACTGAAGCTTTCTTT.

V gene TRBV10-3 combines with J gene TRBJ2-1; TRBD2 might be the D (8 bases). The CDR3 runs 19 residues. Germline V gives CDR1 ENHRY, CDR2 SYGVKD. The V end lost 0 bases, the J end lost 0 bases, and 18 bases lay between the germline ends. This CDR3 is CAISESTGGGRSSYNEQFF. The CDR3 DNA is TGTGCCATCAGTGAGTCGACGGGAGGGGGCCGTAGCTCCTACAATGAGCAGTTCTTC.

V usage is TRBV30 and J usage is TRBJ2-2; D may be TRBD2 (7 bases). CDR1 and CDR2 (germline): GTSNPN, SVGIG (reference sequence). CDR3 length equals 16 residues. V was cut by 4 bases and J by 6 bases, with 21 bases left in between. Here the CDR3 DNA reads TGTGCCTGGACCAAAGGGGGGGGCGGTTTAGCCGGGGAGCTGTTTTTT. Amino acid sequence: CAWTKGGGGLAGELFF.